This T cell receptor (beta chain) was profiled in a study of cytomegalovirus exposure and HLA in healthy donors. In the study overall: Unique TCRs from HLA-typed donors, 70 million to 85 million of them, were held in an early data release.

Primers for the PCR totalled 60 Vbeta and 13 Jbeta. As processed by the authors: An analysis performed later counted 60 million to 90 million unique TCR beta chains (roughly 11 million of them shared). This table comes from immunoSEQ multiplex PCR, and its TCRdb copy is limited to in-frame clones, with some not included. The DNA gave D and trimming, while V, J and clone size come from that table. Of 150,000 to 200,000 clones listed, around 76% are singletons. V dropped 0 bases and J dropped 10 bases, with 11 bases sitting between them. CDR3 size: 13 residues. Germline CDR1 reads SGHRS; CDR2 reads YFSETQ. This clone has only a few counts. Its antigen remains unknown. Other DNA sequences in the same sample also yield this CDR3. Findings of the study overall: A missense variant in DCLRE1C was later tied to TCR beta V- and J-gene trimming.

The receptor comes from a man aged 35 to 55 in good health and CMV-seropositive. V is TRBV5-1 and J is TRBJ1-5; maybe TRBD1 (6 bases). The sequencing input was PBMCs. The CDR3 region is CASSLEGDRPQHF. Here the CDR3 DNA reads TGCGCCAGCAGCTTGGAGGGGGATCGACCCCAGCATTTT.